These 8 T cell receptor beta chains originate from one sample sequenced in a study of blood T cell repertoires in COVID-19 (dated by TCRdb to about 2020). Libraries came from the immunoSEQ multiplex PCR assay. The source is immuneACCESS, and TCRdb retained only in-frame sequences with V and J called. Part of the clones is not carried over; for the studies checked, unresolved V genes explain less than half of this, and the remainder is unexplained. This sample has tens of thousands of clones in its table, and 70% to 85% of those were observed once. The biggest ten clones account for about a sixth of the sample. The specimen sequenced was peripheral blood. The origin of the receptors is a man in his sixties or seventies with active COVID-19.

The chain couples TRBV2 to TRBJ2-7; TRBD1 matches at 7 bases. The trim removed 6 bases at V and 3 bases at J, leaving 8 bases unmatched. The germline gives CDR1 SNHLY, CDR2 FYNNEI. CDR3 length: 14 amino acids. The CDR3 protein is CASRQDRPFYEQYF. The DNA for the CDR3 is TGTGCCAGCAGACAGGACAGGCCCTTCTACGAGCAGTACTTC.

V gene TRBV4-3 combines with J gene TRBJ2-2; 7 positions agree with TRBD1. Trimming at V came to 0 bases and at J to 3 bases, leaving 4 bases not matched to a gene. The CDR3 has 16 amino acids. Germline V gene lookup returns CDR1 LGHNA and CDR2 YSLEER. CDR3 in DNA: TGCGCCAGCAGCCAAGAGCCACAGGGGTACACCGGGGAGCTGTTTTTT. Translating it yields CASSQEPQGYTGELFF.

This clone has a single count. This chain uses TRBV3-1 (or the pseudogene TRBV3-2) with TRBJ2-5; 7 nucleotides align to TRBD2. Germline V gene sequence: CDR1 LGHDT, CDR2 YNNKEL (reference sequence). V shed 0 bases, J shed 1 base, and the junction held 2 bases outside the gene matches. This CDR3 contains 15 residues. The CDR3 reads CASSQEGGSQETQYF. As DNA, the CDR3 is TGTGCCAGCAGCCAAGAAGGCGGGAGCCAAGAGACCCAGTACTTC.

This sequence joins TRBV5-5 and TRBJ2-2; 11 bases are shared with TRBD2. CDR1 is SGHKS, CDR2 YYEKEE, per germline (reference sequence). J lost 7 bases, V lost 6 bases, and 2 bases had no gene match. The CDR3 is 13 amino acids. The CDR3 region has the DNA TGTGCCAGCACACTAGCGGGAGACGGGGAGCTGTTTTTT. As protein: CASTLAGDGELFF.

The rearrangement uses TRBV5-1 and TRBJ2-1, with TRBD2 identical over 14 bases. V shed 5 bases and J 8 bases; nucleotides not matched to a gene: 6. From germline, CDR1 is SGHRS and CDR2 YFSETQ. The CDR3 totals 15 residues. In DNA form, the CDR3 reads TGCGCCAGCAGTTCCGGGACTAGCGGGAGTGATGAGCAGTTCTTC. This translates into CASSSGTSGSDEQFF. The full variable domain, rest sourced from reference TRBV5-1 and TRBJ2-1, is KAGVTQTPRYLIKTRGQQVTLSCSPISGHRSVSWYQQTPGQGLQFLFEYFSETQRNKGNFPGRFSGRQFSNSRSEMNVSTLELGDSALYLCASSSGTSGSDEQFFGPGTRLTVL.

The CDR3 sequence: CASSEVINTGELFF. The CDR3 DNA sequence: TGTGCCAGCAGTGAAGTAATTAACACCGGGGAGCTGTTTTTT. The gene calls are TRBV6-1 and TRBJ2-2; D is unclear. This CDR3 has 14 residues. In germline, CDR1 is MNHNS, CDR2 SASEGT. Trimming shortened V by 1 base and J by 2 bases, and 5 bases separated the two germline ends.

The genes are TRBV28 and TRBJ1-2, with D perhaps matching TRBD1 (5 bases). The CDR3 is 15 residues long. Between the trimmed V and J ends, which lost 4 bases and 4 bases, there was a span of 16 bases. Germline V gene lookup returns CDR1 MDHEN and CDR2 SYDVKM. The CDR3 DNA reads as TGTGCCAGCAGTTCGGCGGGGACCGACCGCTATGGCTACACCTTC. Translated, it gives CASSSAGTDRYGYTF.

Written as DNA, the CDR3 is TGTGCCTGGGGTAGGGGGACGGGGTACGAGCAGTACTTC. Protein sequence: CAWGRGTGYEQYF. The rearrangement links TRBV30 to TRBJ2-7; maybe TRBD1 (6 bases). V was trimmed by 5 bases and J by 4 bases, leaving 15 bases between them. The germline CDR1 and CDR2 sequences are GTSNPN and SVGIG (reference sequence). CDR3 length: 13 amino acids.